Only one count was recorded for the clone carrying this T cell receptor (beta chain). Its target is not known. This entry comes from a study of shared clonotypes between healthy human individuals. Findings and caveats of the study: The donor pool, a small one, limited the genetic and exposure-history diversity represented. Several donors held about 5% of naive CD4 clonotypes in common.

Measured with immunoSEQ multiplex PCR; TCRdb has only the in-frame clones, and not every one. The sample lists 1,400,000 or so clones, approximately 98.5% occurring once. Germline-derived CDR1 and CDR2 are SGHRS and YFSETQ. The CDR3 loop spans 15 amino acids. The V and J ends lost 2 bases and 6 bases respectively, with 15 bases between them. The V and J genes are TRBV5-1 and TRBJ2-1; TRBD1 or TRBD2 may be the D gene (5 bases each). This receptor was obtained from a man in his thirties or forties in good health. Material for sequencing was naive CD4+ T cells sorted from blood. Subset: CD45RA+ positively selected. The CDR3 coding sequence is TGCGCCAGCAGCTTACTAACCCGGGACGGCAATGAGCAGTTCTTC. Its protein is CASSLLTRDGNEQFF.